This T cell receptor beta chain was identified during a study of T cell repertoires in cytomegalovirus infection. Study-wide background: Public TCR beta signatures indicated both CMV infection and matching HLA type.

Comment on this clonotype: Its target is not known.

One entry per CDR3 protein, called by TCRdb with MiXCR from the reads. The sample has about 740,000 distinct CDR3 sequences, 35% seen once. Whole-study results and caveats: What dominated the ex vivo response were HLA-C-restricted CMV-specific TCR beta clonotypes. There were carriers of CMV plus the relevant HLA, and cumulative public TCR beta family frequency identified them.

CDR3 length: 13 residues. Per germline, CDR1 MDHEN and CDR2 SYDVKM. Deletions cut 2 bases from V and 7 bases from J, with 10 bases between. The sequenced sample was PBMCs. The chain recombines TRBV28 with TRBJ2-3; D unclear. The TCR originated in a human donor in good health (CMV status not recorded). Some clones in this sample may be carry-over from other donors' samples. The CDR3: CASSLMTIHTQYF. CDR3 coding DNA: TGTGCCAGCAGTTTAATGACCATTCATACGCAGTATTTT.